This is a list of T cell receptor beta chains from one sample in a study of Ad26.COV2.S vaccination and SARS-CoV-2 variants. Profiling relied on immunoSEQ multiplex PCR, and the TCRdb table lists in-frame clones only, not all of them. The sample has about 420,000 clones, roughly 90% seen once. The source was peripheral blood, collected in a trial of Ad26.COV2.S vaccine versus placebo. The receptors stem from a person aged 18-60 years who received the Ad26.COV2.S COVID-19 vaccine or a placebo. The CDR3 runs from the conserved cysteine through the conserved F or W. Each record gives: D gene, J gene, clone size, V gene, CDR3 protein, CDR3 DNA. The D gene is left open where the match is weak. Only some rows state a clone size, as once, few, many or a class for expanded clones.

D: TRBD1
J: TRBJ1-1
size: .
V: TRBV28
CDR3: CASSLRGAGGGFTEAFF
DNA: TGTGCCAGCAGTTTAAGGGGGGCAGGGGGCGGCTTCACTGAAGCTTTCTTT

D: .
J: TRBJ1-5
size: .
V: TRBV5-1
CDR3: CASSLTLRSSDSNQPQHF
DNA: TGCGCCAGCAGCTTGACTCTTAGAAGCTCCGATAGCAATCAGCCCCAGCATTTT

D: TRBD1
J: TRBJ2-5
size: .
V: TRBV7-9
CDR3: CASSQTGGLETQYF
DNA: TGTGCCAGCAGCCAGACAGGGGGCCTTGAGACCCAGTACTTC

D: TRBD1
J: TRBJ2-1
size: .
V: TRBV7-9
CDR3: CASSPGTGGNEQFF
DNA: TGTGCCAGCAGCCCCGGGACAGGGGGCAATGAGCAGTTCTTC

D: .
J: TRBJ1-2
size: .
V: TRBV5-6
CDR3: CASSKWSGYGYTF
DNA: TGTGCCAGCAGCAAGTGGTCGGGCTATGGCTACACCTTC

D: .
J: TRBJ1-3
size: .
V: TRBV10-3
CDR3: CAISDPRGIAGNTIYF
DNA: TGTGCCATCAGTGACCCCAGGGGAATCGCTGGAAACACCATATATTTT

D: .
J: TRBJ1-3
size: .
V: TRBV7-9
CDR3: CASSFEGNTIYF
DNA: TGTGCCAGCAGCTTTGAAGGAAACACCATATATTTT

D: TRBD1
J: TRBJ1-5
size: .
V: TRBV30
CDR3: CAWSARDRGGNQPQHF
DNA: TGTGCCTGGAGCGCCCGGGACAGGGGGGGCAATCAGCCCCAGCATTTT

D: .
J: TRBJ1-2
size: once
V: TRBV6-5
CDR3: CATPAPGSVYGYTF
DNA: TGTGCCACCCCTGCCCCGGGCAGCGTCTATGGCTACACCTTC

D: .
J: TRBJ2-5
size: .
V: TRBV10-1
CDR3: CASSEGKETQYF
DNA: TGCGCCAGCAGTGAGGGGAAAGAGACCCAGTACTTC

D: TRBD2
J: TRBJ2-1
size: .
V: TRBV6-4
CDR3: CASSASGGANEQFF
DNA: TGTGCCAGCAGTGCTAGCGGGGGGGCCAATGAGCAGTTCTTC

D: TRBD1
J: TRBJ1-2
size: .
V: TRBV28
CDR3: CASSPKARGRNGYTF
DNA: TGTGCCAGCAGTCCCAAGGCCAGGGGGCGGAATGGCTACACCTTC

D: TRBD1
J: TRBJ2-2
size: .
V: TRBV5-1
CDR3: CASSETGRGTGELFF
DNA: TGCGCCAGCAGCGAGACAGGGCGAGGCACCGGGGAGCTGTTTTTT

D: .
J: TRBJ1-2
size: few
V: TRBV27
CDR3: CASTALWGARGYTF
DNA: TGTGCCAGCACCGCACTGTGGGGGGCGCGAGGCTACACCTTC

D: .
J: TRBJ1-2
size: .
V: TRBV28
CDR3: CASSLSANYGYTF
DNA: TGTGCCAGCAGTTTATCAGCCAACTATGGCTACACCTTC

D: .
J: TRBJ1-5
size: .
V: TRBV2
CDR3: CASSDEGNQPQHF
DNA: TGTGCCAGCAGTGACGAGGGCAATCAGCCCCAGCATTTT